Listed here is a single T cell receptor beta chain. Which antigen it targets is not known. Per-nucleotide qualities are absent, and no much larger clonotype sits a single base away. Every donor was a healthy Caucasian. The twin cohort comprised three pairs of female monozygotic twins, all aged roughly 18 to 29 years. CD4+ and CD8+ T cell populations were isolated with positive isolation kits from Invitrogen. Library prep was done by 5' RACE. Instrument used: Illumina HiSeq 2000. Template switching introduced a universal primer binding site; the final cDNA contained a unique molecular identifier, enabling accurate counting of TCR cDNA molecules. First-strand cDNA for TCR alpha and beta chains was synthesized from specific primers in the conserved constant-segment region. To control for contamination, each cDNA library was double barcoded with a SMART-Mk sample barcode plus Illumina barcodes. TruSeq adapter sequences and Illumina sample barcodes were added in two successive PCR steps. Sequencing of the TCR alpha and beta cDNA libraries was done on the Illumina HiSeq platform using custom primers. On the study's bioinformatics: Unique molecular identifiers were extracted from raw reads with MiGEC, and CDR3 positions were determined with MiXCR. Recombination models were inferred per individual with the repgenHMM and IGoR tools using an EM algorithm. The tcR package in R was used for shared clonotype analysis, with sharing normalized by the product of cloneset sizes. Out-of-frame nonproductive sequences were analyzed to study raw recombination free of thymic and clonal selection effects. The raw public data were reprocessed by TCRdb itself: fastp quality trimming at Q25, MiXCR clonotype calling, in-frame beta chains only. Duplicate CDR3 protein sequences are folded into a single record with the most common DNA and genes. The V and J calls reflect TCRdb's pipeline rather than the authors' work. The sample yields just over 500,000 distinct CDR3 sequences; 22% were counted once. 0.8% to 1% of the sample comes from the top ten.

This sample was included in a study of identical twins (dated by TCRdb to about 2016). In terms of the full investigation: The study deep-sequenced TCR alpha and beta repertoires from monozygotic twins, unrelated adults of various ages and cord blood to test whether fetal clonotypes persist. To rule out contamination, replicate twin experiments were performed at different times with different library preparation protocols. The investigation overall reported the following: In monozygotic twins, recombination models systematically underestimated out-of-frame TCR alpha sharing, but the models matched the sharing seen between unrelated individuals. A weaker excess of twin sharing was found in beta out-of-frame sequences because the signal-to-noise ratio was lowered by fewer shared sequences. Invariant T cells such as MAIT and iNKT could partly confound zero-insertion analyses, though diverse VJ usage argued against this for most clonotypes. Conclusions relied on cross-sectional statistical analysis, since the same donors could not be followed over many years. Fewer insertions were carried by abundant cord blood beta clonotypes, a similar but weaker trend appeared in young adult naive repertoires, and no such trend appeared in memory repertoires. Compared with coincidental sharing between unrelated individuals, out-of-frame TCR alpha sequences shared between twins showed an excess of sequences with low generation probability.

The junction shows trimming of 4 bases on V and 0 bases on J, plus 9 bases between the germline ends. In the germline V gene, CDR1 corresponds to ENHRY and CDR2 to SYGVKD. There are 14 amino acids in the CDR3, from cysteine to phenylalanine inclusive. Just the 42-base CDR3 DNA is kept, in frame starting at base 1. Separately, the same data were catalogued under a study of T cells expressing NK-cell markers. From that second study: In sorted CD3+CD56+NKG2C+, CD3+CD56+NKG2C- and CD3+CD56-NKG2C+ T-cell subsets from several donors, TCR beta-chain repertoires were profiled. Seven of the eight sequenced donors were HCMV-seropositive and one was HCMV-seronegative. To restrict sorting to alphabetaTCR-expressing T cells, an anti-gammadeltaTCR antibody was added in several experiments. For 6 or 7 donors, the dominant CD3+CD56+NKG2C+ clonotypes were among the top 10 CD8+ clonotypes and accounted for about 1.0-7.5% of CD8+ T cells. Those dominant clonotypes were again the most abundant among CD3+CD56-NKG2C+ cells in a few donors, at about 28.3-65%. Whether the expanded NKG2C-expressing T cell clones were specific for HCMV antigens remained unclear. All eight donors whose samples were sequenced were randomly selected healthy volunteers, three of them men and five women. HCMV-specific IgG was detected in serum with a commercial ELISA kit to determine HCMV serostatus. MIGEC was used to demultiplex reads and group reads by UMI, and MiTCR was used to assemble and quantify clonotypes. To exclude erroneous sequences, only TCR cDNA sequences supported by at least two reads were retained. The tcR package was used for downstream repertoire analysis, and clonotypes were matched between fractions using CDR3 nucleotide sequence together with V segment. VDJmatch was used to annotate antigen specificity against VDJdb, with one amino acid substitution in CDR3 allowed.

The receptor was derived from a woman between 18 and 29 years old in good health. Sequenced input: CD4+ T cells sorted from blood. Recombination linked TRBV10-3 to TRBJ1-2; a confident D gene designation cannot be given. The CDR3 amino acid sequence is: CAISGGSTNYGYTF. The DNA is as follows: TGTGCCATCAGTGGTGGCAGTACTAACTATGGCTACACCTTC.